The entry below describes one TCR beta chain. What it binds is not known. The data were obtained in a study of T cell responses to AZD1222 COVID-19 vaccine. Generated by immunoSEQ multiplex PCR, the TCRdb table keeps only in-frame clones and is missing some. The sample has 100,000 to 130,000 clones, 80% to 90% seen once. Study-level findings and limits: Seropositivity was recorded at baseline in only 6 or 7 AZD1222 recipients. Repertoire sampling occurred only after the peak T cell response.

The source material was peripheral blood, sampled on day 0 of AZD1222 vaccination. This receptor was obtained from an adult in good health.

Here the CDR3 DNA reads TGTGCCAGCAGCTTAAGGTTGAAAGGAGGGAGTTCCGGGGAGCTGTTTTTT. Translation gives CASSLRLKGGSSGELFF. V and J are TRBV11-2 and TRBJ2-2; D possibly corresponds to TRBD2 (6 bases). In germline, CDR1 is SGHAT, CDR2 FQNNGV. V lost 2 bases and J 6 bases, leaving 19 bases between the germline ends. The CDR3 is 17 residues long.